The rows below give T cell receptor beta chains drawn from one sample of a study of T cell responses to AZD1222 COVID-19 vaccine. The repertoire was sequenced with immunoSEQ multiplex PCR; TCRdb's copy has only in-frame clones and lacks some. The sample has approximately 85,000 clones; around 85% are singletons. Sequencing was performed on peripheral blood, taken on day 0 of AZD1222 vaccination. The receptors derive from an adult in good health. Both conserved end residues are part of each CDR3.

cdr3_aa: CASSLRTGPEQYF
v_call: TRBV5-1
cdr3_length: 13
j_call: TRBJ2-7

cdr3_aa: CASSLQGGASGETQYF
v_call: TRBV6-2/TRBV6-3
cdr3_length: 16
j_call: TRBJ2-5

cdr3_aa: CATSGGGTNTEAFF
v_call: TRBV24-1
cdr3_length: 14
j_call: TRBJ1-1

cdr3_aa: CANEKLFF
v_call: TRBV19
cdr3_length: 8
j_call: TRBJ1-4

cdr3_aa: CASSDAATNYGYTF
v_call: TRBV2
cdr3_length: 14
j_call: TRBJ1-2

cdr3_aa: CASSQTGHYQPQHF
v_call: TRBV4-1
cdr3_length: 14
j_call: TRBJ1-5

cdr3_aa: CASSLEGTGGTGELFF
v_call: TRBV5-1
cdr3_length: 16
j_call: TRBJ2-2

cdr3_aa: CASTPTSQSYNEQFF
v_call: TRBV9
cdr3_length: 15
j_call: TRBJ2-1

cdr3_aa: CASRRGQGSQETQYF
v_call: TRBV5-4
cdr3_length: 15
j_call: TRBJ2-5

cdr3_aa: CASSLGGQGRHEKLFF
v_call: TRBV7-8
cdr3_length: 16
j_call: TRBJ1-4

cdr3_aa: CAWSGQDNQPQHF
v_call: TRBV30
cdr3_length: 13
j_call: TRBJ1-5

cdr3_aa: CASSYSEGAGETQYF
v_call: TRBV6-5
cdr3_length: 15
j_call: TRBJ2-5

cdr3_aa: CASIKTGSYEQYF
v_call: TRBV11-3
cdr3_length: 13
j_call: TRBJ2-7

cdr3_aa: CASSILGTDREGTNYGYTF
v_call: TRBV19
cdr3_length: 19
j_call: TRBJ1-2

cdr3_aa: CASGLARGLRIPGANVLTF
v_call: TRBV12-5
cdr3_length: 19
j_call: TRBJ2-6

cdr3_aa: CASSQERRLAGGYNEQFF
v_call: TRBV4-2
cdr3_length: 18
j_call: TRBJ2-1

cdr3_aa: CATKEGEKLFF
v_call: TRBV10-3
cdr3_length: 11
j_call: TRBJ1-4

cdr3_aa: CASGAGTAYNEQFF
v_call: TRBV2
cdr3_length: 14
j_call: TRBJ2-1

cdr3_aa: CASSKFSGEGNQPQHF
v_call: TRBV21-1
cdr3_length: 16
j_call: TRBJ1-5

cdr3_aa: CASSYSQGGNTEAFF
v_call: TRBV6-5
cdr3_length: 15
j_call: TRBJ1-1

cdr3_aa: CASSSRTGRLHTGELFF
v_call: TRBV5-1
cdr3_length: 17
j_call: TRBJ2-2

cdr3_aa: CATSRDPDSNQPQHF
v_call: TRBV15
cdr3_length: 15
j_call: TRBJ1-5

cdr3_aa: CASSQDPIARGNTGELFF
v_call: TRBV4-2
cdr3_length: 18
j_call: TRBJ2-2

cdr3_aa: CASAIRQGGEKLFF
v_call: TRBV27
cdr3_length: 14
j_call: TRBJ1-4